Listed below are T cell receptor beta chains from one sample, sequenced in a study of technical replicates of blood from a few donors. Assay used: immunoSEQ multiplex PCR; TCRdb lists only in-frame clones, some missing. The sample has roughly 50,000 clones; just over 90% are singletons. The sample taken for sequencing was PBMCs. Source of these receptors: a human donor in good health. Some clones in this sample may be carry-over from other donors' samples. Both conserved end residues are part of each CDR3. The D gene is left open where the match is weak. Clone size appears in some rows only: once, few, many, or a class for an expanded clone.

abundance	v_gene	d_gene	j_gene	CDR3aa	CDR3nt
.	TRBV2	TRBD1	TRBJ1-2	CASSEEDRGRVNYGYTF	TGTGCCAGCAGTGAAGAGGACAGGGGGCGCGTCAACTATGGCTACACCTTC
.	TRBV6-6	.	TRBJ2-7	CASSSPGKNSYEQYF	TGTGCCAGCAGTAGTCCGGGGAAGAACTCCTACGAGCAGTACTTC
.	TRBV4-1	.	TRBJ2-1	CASSQGAQDEQFF	TGCGCCAGCAGCCAAGGAGCCCAGGATGAGCAGTTCTTC
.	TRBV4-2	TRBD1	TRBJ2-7	CASSERTGGFYEQYF	TGTGCCAGCAGCGAAAGGACAGGGGGCTTCTACGAGCAGTACTTC
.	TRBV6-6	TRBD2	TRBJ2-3	CASRQREGLTDTQYF	TGTGCCAGCAGGCAGCGGGAGGGTTTGACAGATACGCAGTATTTT
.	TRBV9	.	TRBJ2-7	CASSVGGQSTYEQYF	TGTGCCAGCAGCGTAGGAGGACAGAGCACCTACGAGCAGTACTTC
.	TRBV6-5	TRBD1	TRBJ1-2	CASRDTGTGNYGYTF	TGTGCCAGCAGGGATACCGGGACAGGGAACTATGGCTACACCTTC
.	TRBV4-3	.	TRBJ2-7	CASSQYRDHFYEQYF	TGCGCCAGCAGCCAATACAGGGACCACTTCTACGAGCAGTACTTC
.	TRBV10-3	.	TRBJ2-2	CAITQGTGELFF	TGTGCCATCACTCAGGGAACCGGGGAGCTGTTTTTT
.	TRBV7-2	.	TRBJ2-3	CASTPNLGDTQYF	TGTGCCAGCACCCCAAACCTCGGGGATACGCAGTATTTT
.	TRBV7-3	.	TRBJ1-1	CASSLTGQGDTEAFF	TGTGCCAGCAGCTTAACGGGTCAGGGCGACACTGAAGCTTTCTTT
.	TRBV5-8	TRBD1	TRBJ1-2	CASSFHGTGGAYGYTF	TGTGCCAGCAGCTTTCACGGGACAGGGGGCGCTTATGGCTACACCTTC
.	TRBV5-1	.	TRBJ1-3	CASSLFAGLASGNTIYF	TGCGCCAGCAGCTTGTTTGCAGGGTTGGCGTCTGGAAACACCATATATTTT
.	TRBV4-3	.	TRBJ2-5	CASSQRPLGPAGETQYF	TGCGCCAGCAGCCAACGACCTCTGGGCCCCGCGGGGGAGACCCAGTACTTC
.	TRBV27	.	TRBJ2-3	CASSWRFRGTDTQYF	TGTGCCAGCAGTTGGAGGTTTCGTGGCACAGATACGCAGTATTTT
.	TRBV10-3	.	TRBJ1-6	CAISERQGAGSPLHF	TGTGCCATCAGCGAGAGGCAGGGCGCAGGATCACCCCTCCACTTT
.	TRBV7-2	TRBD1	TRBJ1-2	CASSGGTGGWGGYTF	TGTGCCAGCAGCGGCGGGACAGGGGGCTGGGGCGGCTACACCTTC
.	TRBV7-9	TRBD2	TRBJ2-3	CASSPLAGGPSDADTQYF	TGTGCCAGCAGCCCTCTAGCGGGAGGGCCCTCTGATGCAGATACGCAGTATTTT
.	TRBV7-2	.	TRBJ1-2	CASSLARQAPGTF	TGTGCCAGCAGCCTGGCGCGACAGGCCCCGGGCACCTTC
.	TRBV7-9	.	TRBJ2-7	CASLSHGGAAYEQYF	TGTGCCAGCCTATCTCACGGAGGTGCCGCCTACGAGCAGTACTTC
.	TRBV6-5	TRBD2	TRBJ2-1	CASSASGTSFYEQFF	TGTGCCAGCAGTGCCTCCGGGACTAGTTTTTATGAGCAGTTCTTC
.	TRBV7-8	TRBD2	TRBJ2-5	CASSLVVASGGQETQYF	TGTGCCAGCAGCTTAGTTGTGGCGAGCGGGGGGCAAGAGACCCAGTACTTC
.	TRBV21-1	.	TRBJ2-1	CASSNKAGGRNEQFF	TGTGCCAGCAGCAACAAAGCGGGGGGGCGGAATGAGCAGTTCTTC
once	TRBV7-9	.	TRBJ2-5	CASSAEELVRGTQYF	TGTGCCAGCAGCGCCGAGGAGCTAGTACGGGGGACCCAGTACTTC
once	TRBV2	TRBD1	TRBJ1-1	CASSSSGQGLEAFF	TGTGCCAGCTCAAGCTCTGGACAGGGCCTCGAAGCTTTCTTT
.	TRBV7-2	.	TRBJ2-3	CASSQVGQDTQYF	TGTGCCAGCAGCCAAGTGGGCCAAGATACGCAGTATTTT
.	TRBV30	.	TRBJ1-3	CAWSSSGNTIYF	TGTGCCTGGAGTTCGAGTGGAAACACCATATATTTT
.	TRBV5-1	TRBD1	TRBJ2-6	CASSLGGQGYTGANVLTF	TGCGCCAGCAGCTTGGGGGGACAGGGGTATACTGGGGCCAACGTCCTGACTTTC
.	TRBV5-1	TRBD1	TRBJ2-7	CASSLPGTGGANEQYF	TGCGCCAGCAGCTTACCCGGGACAGGGGGTGCGAACGAGCAGTACTTC
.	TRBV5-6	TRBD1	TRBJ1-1	CASSLTGGGNTEAFF	TGTGCCAGCAGCTTGACAGGGGGCGGCAACACTGAAGCTTTCTTT
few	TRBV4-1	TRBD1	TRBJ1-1	CASRETGGNTEAFF	TGCGCCAGCAGAGAGACAGGGGGCAACACTGAAGCTTTCTTT
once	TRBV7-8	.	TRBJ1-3	CASSSQNSGNTIYF	TGTGCCAGCAGCTCCCAGAACTCTGGAAACACCATATATTTT
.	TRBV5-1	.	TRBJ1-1	CASSVDSDTEAFF	TGCGCCAGCAGCGTAGACAGTGACACTGAAGCTTTCTTT
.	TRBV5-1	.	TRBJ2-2	CASSLDGNTGELFF	TGCGCCAGCAGCTTGGACGGTAACACCGGGGAGCTGTTTTTT
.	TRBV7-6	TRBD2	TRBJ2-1	CASSLVGGGSHNEQFF	TGTGCCAGCAGCTTAGTCGGTGGCGGGAGTCATAATGAGCAGTTCTTC
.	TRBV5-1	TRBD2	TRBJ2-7	CASSSTSEIAYEQYF	TGCGCCAGCAGCTCAACTAGCGAGATTGCCTACGAGCAGTACTTC
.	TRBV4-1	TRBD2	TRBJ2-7	CASSQGPSGGASSYEQYF	TGCGCCAGCAGCCAAGGGCCTAGCGGGGGGGCCAGTTCCTACGAGCAGTACTTC
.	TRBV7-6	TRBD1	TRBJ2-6	CASSTQAGGAGANVLTF	TGTGCCAGCAGCACCCAGGCAGGGGGCGCTGGGGCCAACGTCCTGACTTTC
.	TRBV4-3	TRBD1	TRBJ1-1	CASSRYLTGGENTEAFF	TGCGCCAGCAGCCGCTACTTAACAGGGGGCGAGAACACTGAAGCTTTCTTT
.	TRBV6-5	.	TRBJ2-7	CASSSGDILGEQYF	TGTGCCAGCAGTTCCGGGGACATCCTTGGCGAGCAGTACTTC
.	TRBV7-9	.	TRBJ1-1	CASSYAIEAFF	TGTGCCAGCAGCTATGCTATTGAAGCTTTCTTT
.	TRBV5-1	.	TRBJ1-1	CASSLGRGRTNTEAFF	TGCGCCAGCAGCTTGGGGCGGGGTCGGACGAACACTGAAGCTTTCTTT
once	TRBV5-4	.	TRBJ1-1	CASSHGGQTDTEAFF	TGTGCCAGCAGCCATGGCGGACAGACGGACACTGAAGCTTTCTTT
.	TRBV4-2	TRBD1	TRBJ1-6	CASSQGDRGYNSPLHF	TGTGCCAGCAGCCAAGGGGACAGGGGCTATAATTCACCCCTCCACTTT
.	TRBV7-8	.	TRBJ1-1	CASSLDLDTEAFF	TGTGCCAGCAGTTTGGACTTAGACACTGAAGCTTTCTTT
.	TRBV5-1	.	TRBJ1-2	CASSSDAGRGYTF	TGCGCCAGCAGTTCTGATGCTGGGAGAGGCTACACCTTC
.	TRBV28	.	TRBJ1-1	CASSLWGYTEAFF	TGTGCCAGCAGTTTGTGGGGCTACACTGAAGCTTTCTTT
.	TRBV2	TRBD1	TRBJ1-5	CASCPDRGQPQHF	TGTGCCAGCTGTCCGGACAGGGGACAGCCCCAGCATTTT
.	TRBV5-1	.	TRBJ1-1	CASSSTAGYTEAFF	TGCGCCAGCAGCTCTACGGCAGGATACACTGAAGCTTTCTTT
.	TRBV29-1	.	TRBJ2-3	CSVGNSGVRDTQYF	TGCAGCGTGGGCAATAGCGGAGTCAGAGATACGCAGTATTTT
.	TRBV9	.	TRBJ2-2	CASSVTTGLPGELFF	TGTGCCAGCAGCGTGACAACAGGGCTTCCTGGGGAGCTGTTTTTT
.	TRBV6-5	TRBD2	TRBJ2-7	CATSGLAGVGEQYF	TGTGCCACCTCGGGACTAGCGGGAGTGGGAGAGCAGTACTTC
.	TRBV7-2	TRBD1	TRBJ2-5	CASSTTGGETQYF	TGTGCCAGCAGCACAACAGGGGGGGAGACCCAGTACTTC
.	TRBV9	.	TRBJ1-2	CASSVLGGDRYGYTF	TGTGCCAGCAGCGTTCTGGGGGGTGATAGGTATGGCTACACCTTC
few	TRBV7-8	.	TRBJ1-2	CASSLGGGLDRVGGYTF	TGTGCCAGCAGCTTAGGAGGAGGGTTGGATAGAGTCGGTGGCTACACCTTC
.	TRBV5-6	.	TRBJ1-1	CASSGQLNTEAFF	TGTGCCAGCAGTGGGCAGTTGAACACTGAAGCTTTCTTT
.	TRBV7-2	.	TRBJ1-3	CASSLAQRSRGNTIYF	TGTGCCAGCAGCTTAGCCCAGAGGTCGAGGGGAAACACCATATATTTT
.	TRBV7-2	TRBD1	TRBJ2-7	CASSLAGQGASEQYF	TGTGCCAGCAGCTTAGCGGGCCAGGGGGCGTCCGAGCAGTACTTC
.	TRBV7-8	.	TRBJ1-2	CASSLAPDRINYGYTF	TGTGCCAGCAGCTTAGCGCCGGACAGAATAAACTATGGCTACACCTTC
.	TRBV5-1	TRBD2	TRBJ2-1	CASSLEGGGNNEQFF	TGCGCCAGCAGCTTGGAGGGCGGGGGGAACAATGAGCAGTTCTTC